These 17 T cell receptor beta chains originate from one sample sequenced in a study of OX40 agonist ivuxolimab in advanced cancers. Profiling relied on immunoSEQ multiplex PCR, and the TCRdb table lists in-frame clones only, not all of them. The sample lists approximately 66,000 clones; less than 85% were seen once. The source was CD4+ or CD8+ T cells sorted from blood, collected in a trial of the OX40 agonist ivuxolimab. These receptors came from an adult with an advanced solid tumor such as melanoma, head and neck, liver or kidney cancer.

This chain links TRBV10-2 with TRBJ2-7, with TRBD1 identical over 7 bases. V was pared by 2 bases and J by 3 bases, with 1 base of the junction left unmatched. CDR1 and CDR2 (germline): WSHSY, SAAADI. CDR3 length equals 13 residues. The CDR3 sequence is CASSEDRDYEQYF. The CDR3 DNA follows: TGCGCCAGCAGTGAGGACAGGGACTACGAGCAGTACTTC.

The chain uses TRBV19 and TRBJ1-2, with a possible D match to TRBD1 (5 bases). Trimming stripped 3 bases from V and 7 bases from J, with 12 bases between. Germline CDR1 reads LNHDA; CDR2 reads SQIVND (reference sequence). This CDR3 has 13 amino acids. The chain's CDR3 is CASSIRGGGGYTF. DNA of the CDR3: TGTGCCAGTAGTATCCGAGGTGGGGGTGGCTACACCTTC.

This sequence joins TRBV14 and TRBJ2-1; D is uncertain. Germline-derived CDR1 and CDR2 are SGHDN and FVKESK. Trimming cost V 2 bases and J 4 bases, with 9 bases left between them. The CDR3 is made up of 14 amino acids. This chain's CDR3 is CASSQWTGYNEQFF. The CDR3 coding sequence is TGTGCCAGCAGCCAATGGACGGGTTACAATGAGCAGTTCTTC.

CDR3 DNA sequence: TGTGCCAGCTCACCACCTAGCGGGAGTCAGGGCGAGCAGTACTTC. Protein product: CASSPPSGSQGEQYF. The V gene is TRBV18, the J gene TRBJ2-5; 9 bases are a match to TRBD2. The J call is uncertain, as TRBJ2-7 better fits the DNA end. This CDR3 comprises 15 residues. The germline V gene has CDR1 KGHSH and CDR2 LQKENI.

The rearrangement links TRBV6-1 to TRBJ2-7, with D unresolved. The CDR3 runs 11 residues. The germline V gene encodes CDR1 MNHNS and CDR2 SASEGT. Trimming stripped 6 bases from V and 4 bases from J, with 7 bases between. CDR3 amino acids: CASSLQYEQYF. CDR3 DNA: TGTGCCAGCAGCCTCCAGTACGAGCAGTACTTC.

The chain couples TRBV5-4 to TRBJ2-5; 12 bases align to TRBD2. Germline loops: CDR1 SGHNT, CDR2 YYREEE (reference sequence). With V trimmed by 4 bases and J by 4 bases, 8 bases remained unmatched. The CDR3 spans 16 residues. Here the CDR3 reads CASSVGLAGRRETQYF. DNA of the CDR3: TGTGCCAGCAGCGTCGGACTAGCGGGGCGGCGAGAGACCCAGTACTTC.

The chain joins TRBV28 to TRBJ2-3; the D is unclear. Between the trimmed V and J ends, which lost 3 bases and 2 bases, there was a span of 0 bases. CDR3 length: 11 amino acids. Germline assignment: CDR1 MDHEN and CDR2 SYDVKM. Here the CDR3 reads CASSFTDTQYF. CDR3 sequence (DNA): TGTGCCAGCAGTTTCACAGATACGCAGTATTTT.

The chain carries TRBV11-3 and TRBJ2-1; the D gene is possibly TRBD2 (6 bases). Germline V lookup: CDR1 SGHNT, CDR2 YENEEA. V was pared by 3 bases and J by 2 bases, with 11 bases between. The CDR3 contains 15 residues. The CDR3 region is CASSFGGVTYNEQFF. In nucleotides, the CDR3 is TGTGCCAGCAGCTTCGGGGGAGTGACCTACAATGAGCAGTTCTTC.

This clone was counted only a few times. The junction and the germline gene differ at one end; a read error may be behind it. V gene TRBV5-6 combines with J gene TRBJ2-1; D perhaps matches TRBD1 (5 bases). This CDR3 has 11 residues. CDR1 is SGHDT and CDR2 is YYEEEE in the germline V gene. The DNA for the CDR3 is TGTGCCAGCAGTCTCCAGGGCCCTCAAGTCTTC. Translated, it gives CASSLQGPQVF.

The V gene is TRBV28, the J gene TRBJ1-4; D might be TRBD1 (6 bases). Between the trimmed V and J ends, which lost 11 bases and 0 bases, there was a span of 10 bases. Germline lookup yields CDR1 MDHEN and CDR2 SYDVKM. This CDR3 spans 13 amino acids. CDR3 protein: CAVTGSTNEKLFF. CDR3 bases: TGTGCCGTAACAGGGTCAACTAATGAAAAACTGTTTTTT. The entire variable domain, with the rest obtained from reference TRBV28 and TRBJ1-4, is as follows: DVKVTQSSRYLVKRTGEKVFLECVQDMDHENMFWYRQDPGLGLRLIYFSYDVKMKEKGDIPEGYSVSREKKERFSLILESASTNQTSMYLCAVTGSTNEKLFFGSGTQLSVL.

This rearrangement joins TRBV19 to TRBJ1-2; tentatively, D is TRBD1 (5 bases). Trimming took 3 bases from V and 13 from J, leaving 18 bases between them. Germline V lookup: CDR1 LNHDA, CDR2 SQIVND (reference sequence). The CDR3 spans 13 residues. The CDR3 is CASSIREGTVLTF. The CDR3 nucleotides read TGTGCCAGTAGTATCAGGGAAGGTACAGTTCTCACCTTC. The full variable domain, its missing parts supplied by reference TRBV19 and TRBJ1-2, is DGGITQSPKYLFRKEGQNVTLSCEQNLNHDAMYWYRQDPGQGLRLIYYSQIVNDFQKGDIAEGYSVSREKKESFPLTVTSAQKNPTAFYLCASSIREGTVLTFGSGTRLTVV.

The rearrangement uses TRBV13 and TRBJ2-7, with 9 nucleotides matching TRBD2. The CDR3 is 17 residues long. Germline values: CDR1 PRHDT, CDR2 FYEKMQ (reference sequence). V dropped 3 bases and J dropped 1; count of bases not matched to a gene: 10. Written as DNA, the CDR3 is TGTGCCAGCAGCTTCGGCGGGACTAGCTTACTATCCTACGAGCAGTACTTC. It specifies CASSFGGTSLLSYEQYF.

The rearrangement uses TRBV28 and TRBJ1-2; no clear D. The germline V and J ends were trimmed by 7 bases and 12 bases, with 15 bases remaining between them. CDR3 size: 11 residues. Germline lookup yields CDR1 MDHEN and CDR2 SYDVKM. The CDR3 coding sequence is TGTGCCAGCACTCGGTATGGGGAGGACACCTTC. Its protein product is CASTRYGEDTF.

The chain joins TRBV5-4 to TRBJ2-7; 10 bases line up with TRBD2. Germline assignment: CDR1 SGHNT and CDR2 YYREEE (reference sequence). The CDR3 contains 15 residues. Losses at the gene ends were 3 bases for V and 7 bases for J; bases not matched to a gene: 10. The CDR3 DNA reads TGTGCCAGCAGCTCCCGACTAGCGGGCCTTGAGGAGCAGTACTTC. Its translation: CASSSRLAGLEEQYF.

The rearrangement joins TRBV5-8 to TRBJ2-7, with D perhaps matching TRBD1 or TRBD2 (5 bases each). Trimming removed 4 bases from V and 7 bases from J, with 15 bases in between. Germline values: CDR1 SGHTS, CDR2 YDEGEE. This CDR3 is 13 amino acids long. This chain's CDR3 is CASSHGTALEQYF. CDR3 sequence (DNA): TGTGCCAGCAGCCATGGGACGGCGCTTGAGCAGTACTTC. The whole variable domain, filled in from reference TRBV5-8 and TRBJ2-7, reads EAGVTQSPTHLIKTRGQQATLRCSPISGHTSVYWYQQALGLGLQFLLWYDEGEERNRGNFPPRFSGRQFPNYSSELNVNALELEDSALYLCASSHGTALEQYFGPGTRLTVT.

The genes are TRBV6-6 and TRBJ1-6; D possibly corresponds to TRBD1 (5 bases). V dropped 2 bases and J dropped 5 bases, with 10 bases sitting between them. The CDR3 runs to 15 residues. CDR1 MNHNY and CDR2 SVGAGI come from the germline V gene (reference sequence). The CDR3 sequence is CASSYGRDHNSPLHF. The CDR3 bases are TGTGCCAGCAGTTACGGCAGGGACCATAATTCACCCCTCCACTTT.

This chain uses TRBV4-2 with TRBJ2-7; 8 nucleotides match TRBD2. The V segment lost 4 bases and the J segment 5 bases; nucleotides outside the gene matches: 13. The germline V gene has CDR1 LGHNA and CDR2 YNFKEQ. The CDR3 spans 16 residues. The CDR3 region has the DNA TGTGCCAGCAGCCCCAGAGGAAGCGGGGGTTTCAACGAGCAGTACTTC. Its protein is CASSPRGSGGFNEQYF.